This T cell receptor beta chain was observed in a study of cytomegalovirus exposure and HLA in healthy donors. Findings and limits, study-wide: In vitro checks showed that a few CMV-associated chains really do target CMV antigens.

This clone has just one count. What it binds is not known. The PCR used 60 Vbeta and 13 Jbeta primers. Sequencing was performed with immunoSEQ multiplex PCR; in TCRdb, only in-frame clones are kept and a portion is missing. The data show 120,000 or so clones, roughly 80% seen once. The trim removed 4 bases at V and 4 bases at J, leaving 12 bases unmatched. The germline V gene has CDR1 MGHRA and CDR2 YSYEKL. The length of the CDR3 is 17 residues. The sequenced sample was PBMCs. This TCR came from a man aged 30 to 39 in good health and CMV-seronegative. The rearrangement uses TRBV4-1 and TRBJ1-2; 10 positions agree with TRBD1. CDR3 in amino acids: CASSPPPGTGVPYGYTF. CDR3 DNA: TGCGCCAGCAGCCCACCCCCCGGGACAGGGGTGCCCTATGGCTACACCTTC.